This paragraph reports one T cell receptor beta chain. UMI-labeled TRB cDNA libraries were prepared by 5' RACE. TCRdb re-called the 5' RACE reads and shows each CDR3 protein once, DNA omitted. The sample holds over 45,000 distinct CDR3 sequences. These data are taken from a study of CXCR3-negative and CXCR3-positive naive CD8 T cells. This CDR3 is 17 amino acids long. CDR1 LGHNA and CDR2 YSLEER come from the germline V gene. This receptor was obtained from a human donor in good health. Some clones in this sample may be carry-over from other donors' samples. Sequencing was done on a sample of naive CXCR3- CD8+ T cells from blood. Stated subset: CD45RO-CCR7+CD27+CD95- naive CD8+ T cells lacking CXCR3 (TNR3-). The genes are TRBV4-3 and TRBJ2-2; the D gene TCRdb calls, TRBD2, cannot be checked with no DNA. The CDR3 sequence is CASSQDQLAVWTGELFF.